The rows below give T cell receptor beta chains drawn from one sample of a study of shared clonotypes between healthy human individuals. TCRdb's table, derived via immunoSEQ multiplex PCR, lists solely in-frame clones and lacks some. This repertoire shows approximately 1.1 million clones, roughly 74% found once; its top ten account for around 0.47%. The sequencing input was memory CD4+ T cells from PBMCs. The receptors were gathered from a man younger than 35 in good health. Some clones in this sample may be carry-over from other donors' samples. The CDR3 runs from the conserved cysteine through the conserved F or W. The order of the fields is CDR3 length, J gene, clone size, V gene, D gene, CDR3 DNA, CDR3 protein. The D gene is left open where the match is weak. Size is stated for part of the rows, as once, few or many counts, or as a class when the clone is expanded.

15	TRBJ2-3	-	TRBV4-1	-	TGCGCCAGCAGCCAACCCAGGGGGGGTTTTGATACGCAGTATTTT	CASSQPRGGFDTQYF
17	TRBJ2-1	many	TRBV28	-	TGTGCCAGCAGTTTTTTACGGTTCTCCAGGGGAGACAATGAGCAGTTCTTC	CASSFLRFSRGDNEQFF
13	TRBJ2-3	-	TRBV2	-	TGTGCCAGCAGTGAAGGAGGGAGGTATACGCAGTATTTT	CASSEGGRYTQYF
13	TRBJ1-1	-	TRBV9	-	TGTGCCAGCAGCGTAAGTACTTCCACTGAAGCTTTCTTT	CASSVSTSTEAFF
12	TRBJ2-3	-	TRBV13	-	TGTGCCAGCGGGAGAACGGTAGATACGCAGTATTTT	CASGRTVDTQYF
17	TRBJ2-7	-	TRBV5-4	TRBD2	TGTGCCAGCAGCATGGCGGAGAGACTAGCGGGAGGCTACGAGCAGTACTTC	CASSMAERLAGGYEQYF
15	TRBJ2-1	-	TRBV5-1	-	TGCGCCAGCAGCTTGGGTCATAGCTCCTACAATGAGCAGTTCTTC	CASSLGHSSYNEQFF
11	TRBJ2-5	many	TRBV27	-	TGTGCCAGCAGTAGGGGTGGGACCCAGTACTTC	CASSRGGTQYF
15	TRBJ2-5	-	TRBV25-1	TRBD1	TGTGCCAGCAGTGAATCCGGGACAGCGAGGGAGACCCAGTACTTC	CASSESGTARETQYF
12	TRBJ1-2	many	TRBV28	-	TGTGCCAGCTGCCGGACAGTTCTTGGCTACACCTTC	CASCRTVLGYTF
14	TRBJ2-3	-	TRBV28	-	TGTGCCAGCAGGAGGGGGGTTAGCACAGATACGCAGTATTTT	CASRRGVSTDTQYF
17	TRBJ2-5	-	TRBV5-1	TRBD2	TGCGCCAGCAGCCCCTCCGGACTAGCGGGAGGGAGGGAGACCCAGTACTTC	CASSPSGLAGGRETQYF
14	TRBJ2-1	-	TRBV19	TRBD2	TGTGCCAGTAGTGAAAAACCCGGGACTACTGAGCAGTTCTTC	CASSEKPGTTEQFF
18	TRBJ2-5	few	TRBV11-2	-	TGTGCCAGCAGCTTAGCCTCGAGGGCGGGAAGGAGTCAAGAGACCCAGTACTTC	CASSLASRAGRSQETQYF
13	TRBJ1-2	few	TRBV30	TRBD1	TGTGCCTGGAGAGGAACAGGGGGATATGGCTACACCTTC	CAWRGTGGYGYTF
16	TRBJ2-1	-	TRBV2	TRBD2	TGTGCCAGCAGTGATGTTCTAGCGGACTCCTACAATGAGCAGTTCTTC	CASSDVLADSYNEQFF
13	TRBJ1-4	-	TRBV10-3	-	TGTGCCATCGGAGTGGGAGGGGATGAAAAACTGTTTTTT	CAIGVGGDEKLFF
13	TRBJ2-7	-	TRBV2	-	TGTGCCAGCAGTGAAGGCAGGGTCCACGAGCAGTACTTC	CASSEGRVHEQYF
13	TRBJ2-7	-	TRBV18	-	TGTGCCAGCTCACCTACACCCCAATACGAGCAGTACTTC	CASSPTPQYEQYF
14	TRBJ2-4	-	TRBV6-5	-	TGTGCCAGCAGTTACTCGTCCGGGGAAAACATTCAGTACTTC	CASSYSSGENIQYF
14	TRBJ1-2	few	TRBV10-3	TRBD1	TGTGCCATCAGTGGGGACAGGCCTAACTATGGCTACACCTTC	CAISGDRPNYGYTF
17	TRBJ2-7	many	TRBV11-2	TRBD1	TGTGCCAGCAGCCTAGGGACCGGGACAGATGACTCCTACGAGCAGTACTTC	CASSLGTGTDDSYEQYF
12	TRBJ1-2	-	TRBV28	-	TGTGCCACCTCGTCAGGGCTCTATGGCTACACCTTC	CATSSGLYGYTF
14	TRBJ2-2	few	TRBV18	-	TGTGCCAGCTCACCACTTGCGGGAATCGGGGAGCTGTTTTTT	CASSPLAGIGELFF
16	TRBJ2-7	-	TRBV30	TRBD2	TGTGCCTGGAGTCCGTGGACTAGCGGCCAAATCTACGAGCAGTACTTC	CAWSPWTSGQIYEQYF
14	TRBJ2-2	-	TRBV5-1	-	TGCGCCAGCAGCATGACGTCTAACACCGGGGAGCTGTTTTTT	CASSMTSNTGELFF
15	TRBJ2-7	-	TRBV19	TRBD1	TGTGCCAGTAGTAGATCCTGGACAGGGGGCTACGAGCAGTACTTC	CASSRSWTGGYEQYF
16	TRBJ2-7	once	TRBV15	-	TGTGCCACCAGCAGTTGGGGGGCGACCTCGGATGGCGAGCAGTACTTC	CATSSWGATSDGEQYF